These 26 T cell receptor beta chains came from one sample sequenced in a study of human T cells and chemical hapten exposure. The sample's time point: healthy volunteer bleed at 6 weeks. Whole blood that had not been fractionated was the source of extracted total RNA. TCRdb itself ran the RACE reads through MiXCR, one entry per CDR3 protein. The sample consists of more than 75,000 distinct CDR3 sequences, over 8.5% of them appearing once. The specimen sequenced was whole blood. The source of these receptors is a male donor in good health. Some clones in this sample may be carry-over from other donors' samples.

This clonotype showed up just a few times. This rearrangement joins TRBV10-3 to TRBJ2-4; TRBD1 might be the D (5 bases). V lost 6 bases and J 0 bases, leaving 12 bases between the germline ends. CDR1 is ENHRY and CDR2 is SYGVKD in the germline V gene. This CDR3 has 15 residues. The CDR3 bases are TGTGCCATCAGCGAGGACACCCGAGCCAAAAACATTCAGTACTTC. It specifies CAISEDTRAKNIQYF.

This rearrangement joins TRBV27 to TRBJ2-4; TRBD1 matches at 7 bases. V shed 5 bases and J 8 bases; nucleotides not matched to a gene: 15. Germline CDR1 MNHEY, CDR2 SMNVEV (reference sequence). CDR3 size: 16 residues. CDR3 region: CASSPSGQIIRHIQYF. Written as DNA, the CDR3 is TGTGCCAGCAGTCCATCGGGACAGATTATCAGGCACATTCAGTACTTC.

V gene TRBV6-2 or TRBV6-3 combines with J gene TRBJ2-2; D ambiguous. V was cut by 0 bases and J by 4 bases, with 15 bases left in between. Germline V gives CDR1 MNHEY, CDR2 SVGEGT. The CDR3 has 17 residues. The CDR3 protein is CASSYSPLPRLTGELFF. The CDR3 region has the DNA TGTGCCAGCAGTTACTCCCCCCTGCCGCGTCTCACCGGGGAGCTGTTTTTT.

The chain is built from TRBV12-3 or TRBV12-4 and TRBJ1-2, with 9 nucleotides matching TRBD1. This CDR3 spans 14 amino acids. V trimming: 4 bases; J trimming: 0 bases; junction bases outside the gene matches: 0. CDR3 amino acids: CASSWTGANYGYTF. CDR3 in DNA: TGTGCCAGCAGTTGGACAGGGGCTAACTATGGCTACACCTTC.

This chain links TRBV11-2 with TRBJ1-5, with D perhaps matching TRBD1 (6 bases). Germline CDR1 and CDR2: SGHAT and FQNNGV. This CDR3 spans 14 amino acids. Trimming removed 0 bases from V and 10 bases from J, with 13 bases in between. The chain's CDR3 is CASSLDRGTGPQHF. CDR3 nucleotide sequence: TGTGCCAGCAGCTTAGATAGGGGGACCGGACCCCAGCATTTT.

The sample holds many counts of this clonotype. The chain recombines TRBV6-5 with TRBJ2-6, with a possible D match to TRBD2 (6 bases). V was pared by 3 bases and J by 0 bases, with 9 bases between. Per germline, CDR1 MNHEY and CDR2 SVGAGI. CDR3 length: 16 residues. The CDR3 region has the DNA TGTGCCAGCAGTTATCGGGGGAGCTCTGGGGCCAACGTCCTGACTTTC. This sequence encodes CASSYRGSSGANVLTF.

V is TRBV10-3 and J is TRBJ2-7, with D possibly being TRBD1 (6 bases). The germline gives CDR1 ENHRY, CDR2 SYGVKD. V was trimmed by 6 bases and J by 5 bases, leaving 17 bases between them. CDR3 size: 14 residues. The CDR3 nucleotides read TGTGCCATCAGCCAACAGGGAACCAGGCACGAGCAGTACTTC. This encodes CAISQQGTRHEQYF.

The chain links TRBV10-3 to TRBJ2-3, with 13 nucleotides matching TRBD2. This CDR3 has 15 residues. In germline, CDR1 is ENHRY, CDR2 SYGVKD. Trimming cost V 6 bases and J 4 bases; bases outside gene matches: 4. In DNA, the CDR3 is TGTGCCATCAGGTTGACTAGCGGGGGGTCAGATACGCAGTATTTT. Protein sequence: CAIRLTSGGSDTQYF.

In its sample, this clonotype was seen many times. This chain joins TRBV11-2 and TRBJ1-3, with a possible D match to TRBD1 (5 bases). Trimming cost V 3 bases and J 4 bases, with 19 bases left between them. The V gene's germline CDR1 is SGHAT and CDR2 FQNNGV. The CDR3 contains 17 residues. The CDR3 sequence is CASSFNREAGRGNTIYF. CDR3 sequence (DNA): TGTGCCAGCAGCTTCAATAGGGAGGCAGGGAGAGGAAACACCATATATTTT.

The chain uses TRBV12-3 or TRBV12-4 and TRBJ1-6, with a tentative D call TRBD1 (5 bases). Trimming took 4 bases from V and 7 from J, leaving 14 bases between them. CDR3 length equals 15 residues. In DNA, the CDR3 is TGTGCCAGCAGTTGGGGGGGGAACGACAATTCACCCCTCCACTTT. Its translation: CASSWGGNDNSPLHF.

The rearrangement uses TRBV28 and TRBJ2-2; 8 positions match TRBD1. CDR1 and CDR2 (germline): MDHEN, SYDVKM. This CDR3 is 16 amino acids long. V was pared by 4 bases and J by 0 bases, with 4 bases of the junction left unmatched. The CDR3 coding sequence is TGTGCCAGCAGTTCCCTGGGACAGGCGAACACCGGGGAGCTGTTTTTT. Encoded protein: CASSSLGQANTGELFF.

The chain carries TRBV12-3 or TRBV12-4 and TRBJ1-1; D ambiguous. The CDR3 length is 15 residues. The V end was cut by 1 base, the J end by 7 bases, with 16 bases between. The CDR3: CASSLEWSSGYEAFF. CDR3 bases: TGTGCCAGCAGTTTAGAGTGGTCGTCGGGTTATGAAGCTTTCTTT.

For this clonotype: Since a much larger clone is just one base distant, this may be a read error. The chain carries TRBV7-2 and TRBJ1-6; TRBD1 aligns across 7 bases. After removal of 1 base from V and 12 bases from J, the junction contained 15 bases not matched to a gene. The length of the CDR3 is 17 residues. Germline-derived CDR1 and CDR2 are SGHTA and FQGNSA. The CDR3 sequence: CASSLDIQGWLGLPLHF. The CDR3 nucleotides are TGTGCCAGCAGCTTAGATATACAGGGGTGGTTAGGTTTACCCCTCCACTTT.

The chain joins TRBV7-9 to TRBJ1-4; 7 bases agree with TRBD1. CDR1 SEHNR and CDR2 FQNEAQ come from the germline V gene (reference sequence). The J segment lost 6 bases and the V segment lost 5 bases, leaving 9 bases of the junction unmatched. The CDR3 covers 15 residues. The CDR3 nucleotides are TGTGCCAGCAGCCCCTACCAGGGGGATTATGAAAAACTGTTTTTT. The encoded protein is CASSPYQGDYEKLFF.

Only one count was recorded for this clonotype. The rearrangement uses TRBV5-1 and TRBJ1-5; D gene unclear. Looked up from germline, CDR1 is SGHRS and CDR2 is YFSETQ. V lost 4 bases to trimming and J lost 5 bases, with 16 bases between them. The CDR3 runs 15 residues. DNA of the CDR3: TGCGCCAGCAGCCCTATGGGGAGGAGCGATCAGCCCCAGCATTTT. Translation: CASSPMGRSDQPQHF.

This CDR3 reads CASSLSGISNEQFF. The CDR3 DNA follows: TGTGCCAGCAGTCTTAGCGGGATCTCTAATGAGCAGTTCTTC. The chain has TRBV11-2 and TRBJ2-1; 8 bases fit TRBD2. The CDR3 has 14 residues. J lost 7 bases, V lost 6 bases, and 8 bases had no gene match. CDR1 is SGHAT, CDR2 FQNNGV, per germline.

The chain links TRBV5-1 to TRBJ1-3, with D possibly being TRBD1 (6 bases). Trimming stripped 0 bases from V and 0 bases from J, with 13 bases between. The CDR3 length is 17 residues. Per the germline V gene, CDR1 is SGHRS and CDR2 is YFSETQ. CDR3: CASSLAPQGDSGNTIYF. As DNA, the CDR3 is TGCGCCAGCAGCTTGGCCCCACAGGGAGACTCTGGAAACACCATATATTTT.

V gene TRBV27 combines with J gene TRBJ1-1; perhaps TRBD1 as D (6 bases). With 6 bases removed from V and 8 bases from J, the gap between germline ends came to 10 bases. The CDR3 is 11 residues long. Germline lookup yields CDR1 MNHEY and CDR2 SMNVEV (reference sequence). CDR3 DNA sequence: TGTGCCAGCAGGAGGGGGAGAGAAGCTTTCTTT. This translates into CASRRGREAFF.

This clonotype was observed a few times. The chain uses TRBV6-2 or TRBV6-3 and TRBJ1-1, with D unresolved. This CDR3 contains 13 residues. The V gene's germline CDR1 is MNHEY and CDR2 SVGEGT. V lost 3 bases to trimming and J lost 0 bases, with 5 bases between them. This chain's CDR3 is CASSYNLNTEAFF. For the CDR3, the DNA is TGTGCCAGCAGTTATAATCTGAACACTGAAGCTTTCTTT.

Here the CDR3 reads CASSLSGTGINEQYF. CDR3 coding DNA: TGTGCCAGCAGCTTATCGGGAACAGGGATCAACGAGCAGTACTTC. The chain recombines TRBV7-2 with TRBJ2-7; possibly TRBD1 for D (6 bases). The germline V gene has CDR1 SGHTA and CDR2 FQGNSA. The V and J ends lost 2 bases and 5 bases respectively, with 16 bases between them. The CDR3 spans 15 residues.

V usage is TRBV29-1 and J usage is TRBJ2-5; D gene ambiguous. Germline V lookup: CDR1 SQVTM, CDR2 ANQGSEA. V dropped 4 bases and J dropped 9 bases, with 9 bases sitting between them. The CDR3 length is 10 residues. The CDR3 nucleotides read TGCAGCGTTGTAGGCCGGGCCCAGTACTTC. Its translation: CSVVGRAQYF.

This clonotype was counted only a few times. The chain links TRBV20-1 to TRBJ1-6; possible D gene TRBD1, 6 bases. This CDR3 has 14 residues. Germline CDR1 DFQATT, CDR2 SNEGSKA (reference sequence). Trimming removed 6 bases from V and 8 bases from J, with 17 bases in between. CDR3 residues: CSAQRNRDDSPLHF. Written as DNA, the CDR3 is TGCAGTGCCCAGAGGAACAGGGACGATTCACCCCTCCACTTT.

In its sample, this clonotype was seen many times. V gene TRBV5-1 combines with J gene TRBJ2-6; D is undetermined. The V end was cut by 4 bases, the J end by 1 base, with 3 bases between. CDR3 length: 13 amino acids. From germline, CDR1 is SGHRS and CDR2 YFSETQ. This CDR3 reads CASSHSGANVLTF. The CDR3 nucleotides are TGCGCCAGCAGCCATTCTGGGGCCAACGTCCTGACTTTC.

This clonotype was counted between two and nine times. The rearrangement joins TRBV29-1 to TRBJ1-1; D might be TRBD1 (6 bases). V was pared by 6 bases and J by 4 bases, with 18 bases between. The CDR3 extends over 14 amino acids. Germline CDR1 and CDR2: SQVTM and ANQGSEA. The DNA for the CDR3 is TGCAGCGTCTCCTGGACAGTGGTGATCACTGAAGCTTTCTTT. Protein: CSVSWTVVITEAFF.

This rearrangement joins TRBV27 to TRBJ1-5; D remains ambiguous. V was pared by 1 base and J by 1 base, with 11 bases between. The CDR3 runs to 16 residues. CDR1 and CDR2 from the germline V gene are MNHEY and SMNVEV (reference sequence). CDR3: CASSLLSDGSNQPQHF. CDR3 coding DNA: TGTGCCAGCAGTTTATTGTCAGACGGGAGCAATCAGCCCCAGCATTTT.

This clonotype occurred many times. The chain has TRBV6-1 and TRBJ2-3, with 8 positions matching TRBD1. The CDR3 length is 14 residues. Germline V lookup: CDR1 MNHNS, CDR2 SASEGT. With V trimmed by 6 bases and J by 2 bases, 4 bases remained unmatched. The CDR3 DNA reads TGTGCCAGCAGACAGGGGGTTACCACAGATACGCAGTATTTT. This encodes CASRQGVTTDTQYF.